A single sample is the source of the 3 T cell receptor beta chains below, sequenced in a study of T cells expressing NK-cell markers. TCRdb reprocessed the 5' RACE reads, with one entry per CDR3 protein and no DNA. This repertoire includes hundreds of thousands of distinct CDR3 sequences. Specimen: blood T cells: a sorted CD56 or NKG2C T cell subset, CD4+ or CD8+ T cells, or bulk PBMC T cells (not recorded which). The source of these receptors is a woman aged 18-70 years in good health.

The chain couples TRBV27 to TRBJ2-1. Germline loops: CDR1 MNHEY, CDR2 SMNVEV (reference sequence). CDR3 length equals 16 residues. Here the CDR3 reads CASSPLGRSSYNEQFF.

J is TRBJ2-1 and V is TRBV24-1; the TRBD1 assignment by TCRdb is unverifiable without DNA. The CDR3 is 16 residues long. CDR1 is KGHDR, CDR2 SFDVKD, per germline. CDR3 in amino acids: CATSDPGSGGIDEQFF.

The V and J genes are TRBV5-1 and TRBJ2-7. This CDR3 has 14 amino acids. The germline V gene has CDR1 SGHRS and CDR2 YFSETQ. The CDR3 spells CASSTDPSSYEQYF.